This T cell receptor beta chain originates from a study of blood T cell repertoires in COVID-19. Here immunoSEQ multiplex PCR was the method, and the copy in TCRdb shows in-frame clones only, minus some. The table records 250,000 to 350,000 clones, 80% to 90% of them present only once. Those who participated ranged in age from roughly 18 to 95 years and resided in some 24 US areas. Assignment of participants to cohorts was predicated upon participant-reported clinical history. Symptom resolution, clearance, or two negative PCRs marked the recovered donors of Cohort 3. J was trimmed by 3 bases and V by 6 bases; bases with no gene match: 0. From germline, CDR1 is MDHEN and CDR2 SYDVKM. The CDR3 has 13 residues. This clone was seen at least ten times. At the DNA level, this CDR3 is encoded by other sequences in the same sample as well.

This receptor was obtained from a woman in her thirties who had recovered from COVID-19. Sequencing was done on a sample of PBMCs or T cells enriched from blood (not recorded which). V is TRBV28 and J is TRBJ1-4, with 8 positions matching TRBD1. The CDR3 DNA sequence: TGTGCCAGCAGGACAGGGGCTAATGAAAAACTGTTTTTT. Residues: CASRTGANEKLFF.